This T cell receptor (beta chain) was identified in a study of T cells after yellow fever vaccination (dated by TCRdb to the late 2010s). Context from the whole study: The SMART-Seq v4 Ultra Low Input RNA kit was used to prepare libraries from fractions with low cell numbers. Bulk PBMC replicates and cell subsets were isolated from blood drawn at multiple timepoints before and after both primary and secondary immunization. Two healthy male donors made up the cohort, one aged 18 to 30 years and the other aged 30 to 40 years. To track T-cell clones before and after primary and booster YFV17D yellow fever vaccination, bulk TCR alpha and beta repertoires were sequenced longitudinally.

The study at large found these results: Because only a couple of donors were included in the study, the extent to which the findings can be generalized is limited. FACS-sorted repertoires could contain abundant contaminating clonotypes from the bulk population, so computational filtering was required. A small fraction of clonotypes appeared in both the CD4 and CD8 compartments, likely as a result of convergent recombination. After the booster, most clones that had expanded after primary vaccination were detected again (approximately 97% of CD4 and over 75% of CD8), suggesting broad maintenance of memory. Compared with the primary T-cell response, the secondary T-cell response was faster but weaker, reaching its peak on day 5 rather than on day 15.

Trimming leaves V shorter by 7 bases and J shorter by 3 bases, with the junction holding 9 bases beyond the gene matches. As encoded in the germline V gene, CDR1 is ENHRY while CDR2 is SYGVKD. From the cysteine through the phenylalanine, the CDR3 covers 15 amino acids. The CDR3 DNA has 45 bases and is translated from base 1. This clonotype was recorded at least ten times. Its antigen remains undetermined. No much larger clone is present one base from it, and per-base qualities are unavailable. TCR cDNA was synthesized by 5'RACE template switching, through which a universal primer site and unique molecular identifiers were introduced. Priming for cDNA synthesis came from both the TCR alpha and TCR beta constant segments. Library amplification involved two PCR steps, and the second step added sample barcodes and sequencing adapters. Libraries were sequenced on Illumina HiSeq 2500 (2x100 bp) or NovaSeq (2x150 bp). On the authors' methods: Demultiplexing of reads and collapsing into UMI consensus sequences were performed with MIGEC, and V(D)J alignment was carried out with MiXCR. Using edgeR on replicate PBMC samples, clonotypes were called vaccine-responding if FDR was below 0.01 and the log2 fold change was above 5 up to day 15. Each bulk clonotype received a CD4 or CD8 identity based on whether the sequenced CD4 or CD8 repertoire contained that clonotype at higher abundance. TCRdb reanalyzed the raw reads on its own, using fastp at Q25 for trimming and MiXCR for clone calling, and kept in-frame beta chains. Entries are consolidated by CDR3 protein sequence, retaining the most common genes and DNA. TCRdb's processing, not the authors', yielded these V and J calls. The sample profile shows fewer than 350,000 distinct CDR3 sequences; 8.7% of them were found once. Of the sample, 18% is held by the ten largest clones.

Sample treatment or condition, as interpreted from the label and publication: live attenuated yellow fever vaccine strain. Two biological replicates of bulk PBMCs were collected at each blood-draw timepoint. A standard Ficoll-Paque protocol was used to isolate PBMCs from peripheral blood. TriZol was used to extract RNA from bulk PBMCs, from CD4 and CD8 fractions, and from dextramer-positive and dextramer-negative fractions. The sequence is built from TRBV10-3 and TRBJ2-3, with TRBD2 identical over 8 junction bases. The sequenced sample was PBMCs, obtained on the day of the first yellow fever vaccination. The TCR comes from a man aged 18 to 30 who received the YFV17D yellow fever vaccine. The nucleotide sequence reads TGTGCCATCACGGGCCGAGCGGGGGCGACAGATACGCAGTATTTT. It specifies CAITGRAGATDTQYF.